This T cell receptor (beta chain) originates from a study of breast tumors, draining lymph nodes, adjacent tissues. Breast cancer patients provided tissue from their axillary draining lymph nodes. As concerns this clonotype: Its antigen is as yet unknown. At one end, the junction sequence differs from germline, possibly due to a read error.

TCRdb itself ran the multiplex PCR reads through MiXCR, one entry per CDR3 protein. The repertoire holds 150,000 to 200,000 distinct CDR3 sequences, with around 35% as singletons. Points from the study as a whole: Tumor TCR diversity was below lymph nodes but above nontumor tissue.

Sequencing input: axillary lymph node tissue. This TCR derives from a female donor with breast cancer. Some clones in this sample may be carry-over from other donors' samples.

Written as DNA, the CDR3 is TGTGCCAGCAGCTGGGGACAGGCGGCGACGGGTGGCTGCACCTTC. Encoded protein: CASSWGQAATGGCTF. The chain is built from TRBV5-4 and TRBJ1-2; the match to TRBD1 covers 8 bases. The V gene's germline CDR1 is SGHNT and CDR2 YYREEE (reference sequence). The CDR3 covers 15 residues.